Below are 24 T cell receptor beta chains sequenced from a single sample in a study of cytomegalovirus exposure and HLA in healthy donors. In the PCR, 60 Vbeta and 13 Jbeta primers were used. Here immunoSEQ multiplex PCR was the method, and the copy in TCRdb shows in-frame clones only, minus some. This sample has 140,000 to 150,000 clones, with about three quarters found just once. Sequenced material: PBMCs. The receptors were sampled from a man aged 40-50 years in good health and CMV-seronegative.

Comments on this clone: One end of the junction varies from germline; a read error may be responsible. The chain couples TRBV7-2 to TRBJ2-5; possible D gene TRBD2, 5 bases. Germline V gene lookup returns CDR1 SGHTA and CDR2 FQGNSA. CDR3 length: 15 residues. The CDR3 DNA sequence: TGTGCCAGCAGCCTAGCCCAGACATCAATGGCTGAGCAGTACTTC. The encoded protein is CASSLAQTSMAEQYF.

The rearrangement links TRBV18 to TRBJ2-3; 9 bases match TRBD2. Trimming took 0 bases from V and 2 from J; bases not matched to a gene: 3. The germline CDR1 and CDR2 sequences are KGHSH and LQKENI. This CDR3 region has 16 residues. DNA of the CDR3: TGTGCCAGCTCACCACCTGGCGGGAGGGCCACAGATACGCAGTATTTT. Protein product: CASSPPGGRATDTQYF. The full variable domain, in which reference TRBV18 and TRBJ2-3 provide the parts outside the CDR3, is NAGVMQNPRHLVRRRGQEARLRCSPMKGHSHVYWYRQLPEEGLKFMVYLQKENIIDESGMPKERFSAEFPKEGPSILRIQQVVRGDSAAYFCASSPPGGRATDTQYFGPGTRLTVL.

This clone was counted between two and nine times. The V gene is TRBV4-2, the J gene TRBJ2-3; 10 bases align to TRBD2. The V gene's germline CDR1 is LGHNA and CDR2 YNFKEQ. CDR3 length: 19 amino acids. V was clipped by 0 bases and J by 3 bases; unmatched bases: 12. CDR3 bases: TGTGCCAGCAGCCAAGATCGCCAGCGGGGGGGCGTAGGGACAGATACGCAGTATTTT. Translation gives CASSQDRQRGGVGTDTQYF.

The genes are TRBV6-4 and TRBJ2-7; 7 nucleotides match TRBD1. The germline V gene encodes CDR1 MRHNA and CDR2 SNTAGT. The CDR3 spans 14 residues. Germline trimming cut 10 bases from V and 4 bases from J; bases unmatched to any gene: 13. The CDR3 is CATNYRGIGYEQYF. The CDR3 DNA follows: TGTGCCACCAACTACAGGGGTATCGGGTACGAGCAGTACTTC.

V is TRBV6-4 and J is TRBJ2-1, with unresolved D. V lost 2 bases and J lost 3, with 14 bases in between. The germline V gene encodes CDR1 MRHNA and CDR2 SNTAGT. The CDR3 runs 16 residues. The CDR3 DNA reads TGTGCCAGCAGTGACCTGTTGGCAGGTTACTACAATGAGCAGTTCTTC. Amino acid sequence: CASSDLLAGYYNEQFF.

The genes are TRBV28 and TRBJ2-5, with D tentatively TRBD2 (5 bases). The DNA end favors TRBJ2-7, so the J call may be wrong. The CDR3 is made up of 13 amino acids. Germline V gene data show CDR1 as MDHEN and CDR2 as SYDVKM. Here the CDR3 reads CASSSGSSYEQYF. The CDR3 DNA reads as TGTGCCAGCAGTTCGGGATCCTCCTACGAGCAGTACTTC.

The chain couples TRBV5-6 to TRBJ1-1; D unresolved. Germline V gives CDR1 SGHDT, CDR2 YYEEEE. V lost 4 bases and J lost 4, with 11 bases in between. This CDR3 comprises 13 residues. The CDR3 DNA reads TGTGCCAGCAGCAACGGCGGCGGCACTGAAGCTTTCTTT. Amino acids: CASSNGGGTEAFF.

The V gene is TRBV18, the J gene TRBJ2-5; D not certain. V lost 3 bases to trimming and J lost 4 bases, with 15 bases between them. The CDR3 totals 15 residues. Germline V lookup: CDR1 KGHSH, CDR2 LQKENI. CDR3 sequence reads: CASSPGGSPGETQYF. CDR3 bases: TGTGCCAGCTCACCTGGTGGGTCCCCAGGAGAGACCCAGTACTTC.

This rearrangement joins TRBV27 to TRBJ2-7; perhaps TRBD2 as D (6 bases). The CDR3 totals 13 residues. V lost 2 bases and J lost 2, with 7 bases in between. Germline CDR1 reads MNHEY; CDR2 reads SMNVEV (reference sequence). The CDR3 loop is CASSLGGTYEQYF. CDR3 bases: TGTGCCAGCAGTTTAGGCGGGACCTACGAGCAGTACTTC.

The V and J genes are TRBV6-5 and TRBJ2-5; 7 nucleotides agree with TRBD2. The better agreement between TRBJ2-7 and the DNA end casts doubt on the J call. The CDR3 consists of 14 residues. Germline loops: CDR1 MNHEY, CDR2 SVGAGI. Here the CDR3 DNA reads TGTGCCAGCAGTTACTTTGCGGGAGCCTACGAGCAGTACTTC. Protein product: CASSYFAGAYEQYF.

On this clone: Other DNA sequences in the same sample also yield this CDR3. V usage is TRBV6-1 and J usage is TRBJ2-7; D remains ambiguous. CDR1 and CDR2 (germline): MNHNS, SASEGT. V was trimmed by 2 bases and J by 0 bases, leaving 5 bases between them. This CDR3 has 13 amino acids. The CDR3 sequence is CASSERSSYEQYF. CDR3 sequence (DNA): TGTGCCAGCAGTGAACGGTCCTCCTACGAGCAGTACTTC.

This clone occurred once. The V call is TRBV11-2, the J call TRBJ2-3; 7 positions agree with TRBD1. The CDR3 consists of 16 residues. With V trimmed by 5 bases and J by 2 bases, 10 bases remained unmatched. Germline CDR1 is SGHAT and CDR2 is FQNNGV. In nucleotides, the CDR3 is TGTGCCAGCAGCCAAGGGGTACAGGGGTTCACAGATACGCAGTATTTT. Translating it yields CASSQGVQGFTDTQYF.

This clone appeared once. This sequence joins TRBV5-4 and TRBJ2-1; 11 bases map to TRBD2. With 3 bases clipped from V and 4 bases from J, the junction kept 6 bases outside the gene matches. Per the germline V gene, CDR1 is SGHNT and CDR2 is YYREEE (reference sequence). There are 16 residues in the CDR3. The CDR3 protein is CASSSPLAGGYNEQFF. The CDR3 DNA sequence: TGTGCCAGCAGCTCTCCCTTAGCGGGAGGGTACAATGAGCAGTTCTTC.

This clone was seen a handful of times. V and J are TRBV27 and TRBJ2-7, with a tentative D call TRBD1 (6 bases). Germline V lookup: CDR1 MNHEY, CDR2 SMNVEV (reference sequence). V was clipped by 5 bases and J by 5 bases, with 22 bases between them. This CDR3 spans 16 amino acids. CDR3 sequence: CASSPWDTIRMNEQYF. The DNA for the CDR3 is TGTGCCAGCAGTCCGTGGGACACGATAAGGATGAACGAGCAGTACTTC.

The chain combines TRBV2 with TRBJ1-1; D gene uncertain. Trimming shortened V by 8 bases and J by 0 bases, and 16 bases separated the two germline ends. The CDR3 spans 15 residues. Germline CDR1 reads SNHLY; CDR2 reads FYNNEI. The CDR3 spells CASARTVTMNTEAFF. The CDR3 bases are TGTGCCAGCGCCCGTACAGTAACAATGAACACTGAAGCTTTCTTT. The whole variable domain, remainder taken from reference TRBV2 and TRBJ1-1, is EPEVTQTPSHQVTQMGQEVILRCVPISNHLYFYWYRQILGQKVEFLVSFYNNEISEKSEIFDDQFSVERPDGSNFTLKIRSTKLEDSAMYFCASARTVTMNTEAFFGQGTRLTVV.

The V call is TRBV7-6, the J call TRBJ2-3, with 7 bases that match TRBD2. Trimming at V came to 11 bases and at J to 3 bases, leaving 11 bases not matched to a gene. CDR1 and CDR2 (germline): SGHVS, FNYEAQ. CDR3 length equals 14 residues. CDR3 region: CASSAGVGTDTQYF. DNA for the CDR3: TGTGCCTCTAGCGCGGGAGTGGGTACAGATACGCAGTATTTT.

This chain connects TRBV4-2 to TRBJ2-7; the D gene is possibly TRBD1 (6 bases). Trimming took off 0 bases at V and 4 bases at J, with 16 bases between the two ends. CDR3 length: 16 residues. CDR1 is LGHNA and CDR2 is YNFKEQ in the germline V gene. The CDR3 DNA sequence: TGTGCCAGCAGCCAAGATATACAAGGGGGTGGTTACGAGCAGTACTTC. Translated, it gives CASSQDIQGGGYEQYF.

The V gene is TRBV29-1, the J gene TRBJ2-1; 7 bases align to TRBD2. The germline CDR1 and CDR2 sequences are SQVTM and ANQGSEA. V trimming: 0 bases; J trimming: 5 bases; junction bases outside the gene matches: 7. CDR3 length: 15 amino acids. CDR3 loop: CSVEDWTRKDNEQFF. The DNA of the CDR3 is TGCAGCGTTGAAGACTGGACTAGAAAGGACAATGAGCAGTTCTTC.

The rearrangement links TRBV7-3 to TRBJ2-3, with D maybe TRBD1 (5 bases). The V end was cut by 1 base, the J end by 4 bases, with 15 bases between. CDR3 length equals 16 residues. Germline values: CDR1 SGHTA, CDR2 FQGTGA. CDR3 sequence (DNA): TGTGCCAGCAGCTTAATGGGTATGGGGCCCCCAGATACGCAGTATTTT. Amino acid sequence: CASSLMGMGPPDTQYF.

The chain combines TRBV18 with TRBJ2-3, with 13 bases aligning to TRBD2. Trimming at V came to 4 bases and at J to 5 bases, leaving 6 bases not matched to a gene. Per the germline V gene, CDR1 is KGHSH and CDR2 is LQKENI. The CDR3 consists of 16 residues. The CDR3 region is CASSLGTSGTVDTQYF. The CDR3 DNA sequence: TGTGCCAGCTCACTCGGGACTAGCGGGACTGTAGATACGCAGTATTTT.

The chain recombines TRBV5-6 with TRBJ1-4; possibly TRBD1 for D (5 bases). V was shortened by 0 bases and J by 6 bases, with 9 bases between the two germline ends. The CDR3 length is 14 residues. Germline CDR1 SGHDT, CDR2 YYEEEE. In DNA form, the CDR3 reads TGTGCCAGCAGCTTGGTGCAGGGTGATGAAAAACTGTTTTTT. This codes for CASSLVQGDEKLFF.

The genes are TRBV13 and TRBJ2-2; 11 bases line up with TRBD1. Trimming cost V 4 bases and J 6 bases; bases outside gene matches: 4. The CDR3 extends over 15 amino acids. Germline V gene lookup returns CDR1 PRHDT and CDR2 FYEKMQ (reference sequence). DNA of the CDR3: TGTGCCAGCAGCTCCCGGGACAGGGGGGCCGGGGAGCTGTTTTTT. This codes for CASSSRDRGAGELFF.

The V and J genes are TRBV25-1 and TRBJ1-2; D unresolved. This CDR3 is built from 14 residues. Germline assignment: CDR1 MGHDK and CDR2 SYGVNS. V was trimmed by 1 base and J by 7 bases, leaving 13 bases between them. CDR3 residues: CASSESDYWGGYTF. The CDR3 bases are TGTGCCAGCAGTGAATCTGACTACTGGGGTGGCTACACCTTC.

The V and J genes are TRBV14 and TRBJ1-2, with D possibly being TRBD1 (6 bases). Per the germline V gene, CDR1 is SGHDN and CDR2 is FVKESK. The V gene lost 1 base and the J gene lost 5 bases, with 14 bases spanning the gap. This CDR3 is built from 15 residues. CDR3 residues: CASSQVPGAPYGYTF. The CDR3 DNA reads TGTGCCAGCAGCCAAGTACCAGGGGCCCCTTATGGCTACACCTTC.